These T cell receptor beta chains were read from a single sample in a study of blood T cells in healthy people across ages. Each CDR3 protein gets one entry after TCRdb re-called the 5' RACE reads with MiXCR. In the table there are approximately 700,000 distinct CDR3 sequences, roughly 32% of which are singletons. Sequencing was carried out using blood. These receptors all stem from a woman older than 75 in good health. Each CDR3 is given with its conserved first and last residue. Each record gives: CDR3 protein, V gene, J gene.

CDR3aa: CTSSPDRDKYRPQHF; v_gene: TRBV7-2; j_gene: TRBJ1-5
CDR3aa: CASSQNTDTQYF; v_gene: TRBV5-5; j_gene: TRBJ2-3
CDR3aa: CASIRNEAFF; v_gene: TRBV28; j_gene: TRBJ1-1
CDR3aa: CASSKRWVDSYNEQFF; v_gene: TRBV6-2/TRBV6-3; j_gene: TRBJ2-1
CDR3aa: CASSLDSHYNSPLHF; v_gene: TRBV5-1; j_gene: TRBJ1-6
CDR3aa: CASSEQISNQPQHF; v_gene: TRBV10-2; j_gene: TRBJ1-5
CDR3aa: CSARFPGTKNIQYF; v_gene: TRBV20-1; j_gene: TRBJ2-4
CDR3aa: CAISEEGVQPQHF; v_gene: TRBV10-3; j_gene: TRBJ1-5
CDR3aa: CASSSSGYRTDTQYF; v_gene: TRBV6-6; j_gene: TRBJ2-3
CDR3aa: CASSQVTENEKLFF; v_gene: TRBV4-3; j_gene: TRBJ1-4
CDR3aa: CSAMSGGQPQHF; v_gene: TRBV20-1; j_gene: TRBJ1-5
CDR3aa: CASSPASYEQFF; v_gene: TRBV5-1; j_gene: TRBJ2-1
CDR3aa: CASSSTGGTAELFF; v_gene: TRBV5-5; j_gene: TRBJ2-2
CDR3aa: CASSLALGLSYEQYF; v_gene: TRBV5-1; j_gene: TRBJ2-7
CDR3aa: CASSHTRGGGALGDEQFF; v_gene: TRBV6-2/TRBV6-3; j_gene: TRBJ2-1
CDR3aa: CASSQGGGTRAAFF; v_gene: TRBV3-1; j_gene: TRBJ1-1
CDR3aa: CASSLDPQHGANVLTF; v_gene: TRBV7-9; j_gene: TRBJ2-6
CDR3aa: CSAHPATSGVFYEQYF; v_gene: TRBV20-1; j_gene: TRBJ2-7
CDR3aa: CASSLVGPLSEQYF; v_gene: TRBV12-3/TRBV12-4; j_gene: TRBJ2-7
CDR3aa: CASSERVEFYGYTF; v_gene: TRBV6-1; j_gene: TRBJ1-2
CDR3aa: CSAWDRDQPQHF; v_gene: TRBV20-1; j_gene: TRBJ1-5
CDR3aa: CSARAEAISAYEQYF; v_gene: TRBV20-1; j_gene: TRBJ2-7
CDR3aa: CASSLIIGDRGLREQFF; v_gene: TRBV3-1; j_gene: TRBJ2-1
CDR3aa: CASTRQGASSNQPQHF; v_gene: TRBV6-9; j_gene: TRBJ1-5
CDR3aa: CASSARQGGGGELFF; v_gene: TRBV6-1; j_gene: TRBJ2-2
CDR3aa: CASSPNAGQETQYF; v_gene: TRBV7-2; j_gene: TRBJ2-5
CDR3aa: CSASLLAGGSVYNEQFF; v_gene: TRBV20-1; j_gene: TRBJ2-1
CDR3aa: CSAKQQGAGEKLFF; v_gene: TRBV20-1; j_gene: TRBJ1-4
CDR3aa: CASSLGQGGGEKLFF; v_gene: TRBV7-2; j_gene: TRBJ1-4
CDR3aa: CASSPEGGRGTDTQYF; v_gene: TRBV7-9; j_gene: TRBJ2-3
CDR3aa: CSARDPQGKPQHF; v_gene: TRBV20-1; j_gene: TRBJ1-5
CDR3aa: CSAGVSTSGDSPQYF; v_gene: TRBV20-1; j_gene: TRBJ2-5
CDR3aa: CASSLAGTSYNEQFF; v_gene: TRBV5-1; j_gene: TRBJ2-1
CDR3aa: CASSLWRSYEQYF; v_gene: TRBV7-3; j_gene: TRBJ2-7
CDR3aa: CSAIIIGNEQFF; v_gene: TRBV20-1; j_gene: TRBJ2-1
CDR3aa: CASSLHAGQGYNEQYF; v_gene: TRBV28; j_gene: -
CDR3aa: CASSLSYTETQYF; v_gene: TRBV7-2; j_gene: TRBJ2-5
CDR3aa: CASRQFPDTDTQYF; v_gene: TRBV6-6; j_gene: TRBJ2-3
CDR3aa: CASRASGANVLTF; v_gene: TRBV6-1; j_gene: TRBJ2-6
CDR3aa: CASSLVGQGETQYF; v_gene: TRBV5-1; j_gene: TRBJ2-5
CDR3aa: CSVSTGNTEAFF; v_gene: TRBV29-1; j_gene: TRBJ1-1
CDR3aa: CASSIGGTGRSPLHF; v_gene: TRBV19; j_gene: TRBJ1-6
CDR3aa: CASSSLGQGVNPSEQYF; v_gene: TRBV21-1; j_gene: TRBJ2-7
CDR3aa: CASSSRLPNQPQHF; v_gene: TRBV5-6; j_gene: TRBJ1-5